This is a list of T cell receptor beta chains from one sample in a study of cytomegalovirus exposure and HLA in healthy donors. Libraries were prepared by immunoSEQ multiplex PCR; TCRdb keeps only in-frame clonotypes and omits some of them. In the table there are 100,000 to 150,000 clones, about 80% of which are singletons. Material for sequencing was PBMCs. The receptors shown here come from a man aged 25 to 45 in good health and CMV-seronegative. Both conserved end residues are part of each CDR3. A D gene is named only where the DNA matches it firmly. Part of the rows lack a size; the others show once, few, many or a class for expanded clones.

16,-,TRBV7-2,TRBJ2-3,-,TGTGCCAGCAGCTTAGCTCCCGGGGTAGGCACAGATACGCAGTATTTT,CASSLAPGVGTDTQYF
15,-,TRBV10-1,TRBJ1-4,few,TGCGCCAGCAACAACAGGAGAGGCCTCTTGGGAAAACTGTTTTTT,CASNNRRGLLGKLFF
15,-,TRBV18,TRBJ1-5,-,TGTGCCAGCTCACCACTGGGGGCCGGCAATCAGCCCCAGCATTTT,CASSPLGAGNQPQHF
14,-,TRBV5-1,TRBJ1-6,-,TGCGCCAGCAGCTCTGGACAACGAGATTCACCCCTCCACTTT,CASSSGQRDSPLHF
14,-,TRBV5-4,TRBJ2-7,-,TGTGCCTCGTCGTCCTATACCGGTTCGGGACTCCAGTACTTC,CASSSYTGSGLQYF
12,-,TRBV30,TRBJ2-7,-,TGTGCCTGGAATAGCGCCCGCTACGAGCAGTACTTC,CAWNSARYEQYF
17,TRBD1,TRBV19,TRBJ2-3,-,TGTGCCAGTAGTATTACCGGGACAGGGATGGTACCAGATACGCAGTATTTT,CASSITGTGMVPDTQYF
18,-,TRBV9,TRBJ2-3,-,TGTGCCAGCAGCGGGCGACAAGGTTTCTCCTCAGGCACAGATACGCAGTATTTT,CASSGRQGFSSGTDTQYF
17,TRBD1,TRBV5-3,TRBJ1-3,-,TGTGCCAGAAGCTCAGTAGGTGGGACAGGGTCTGGAAACACCATATATTTT,CARSSVGGTGSGNTIYF
16,TRBD1,TRBV4-3,TRBJ1-3,once,TGCGCCAGCAGCCAGGGACAGACAACCCCTGGAAACACCATATATTTT,CASSQGQTTPGNTIYF
14,-,TRBV28,TRBJ1-3,-,TGTGCCAGCAGCCCCGGGATTCCCGGAAACACCATATATTTT,CASSPGIPGNTIYF
18,TRBD2,TRBV5-1,TRBJ2-1,-,TGCGCCAGCAGCTTGGGGACTAGCGGGAGAGTGGTGGGGAATGAGCAGTTCTTC,CASSLGTSGRVVGNEQFF